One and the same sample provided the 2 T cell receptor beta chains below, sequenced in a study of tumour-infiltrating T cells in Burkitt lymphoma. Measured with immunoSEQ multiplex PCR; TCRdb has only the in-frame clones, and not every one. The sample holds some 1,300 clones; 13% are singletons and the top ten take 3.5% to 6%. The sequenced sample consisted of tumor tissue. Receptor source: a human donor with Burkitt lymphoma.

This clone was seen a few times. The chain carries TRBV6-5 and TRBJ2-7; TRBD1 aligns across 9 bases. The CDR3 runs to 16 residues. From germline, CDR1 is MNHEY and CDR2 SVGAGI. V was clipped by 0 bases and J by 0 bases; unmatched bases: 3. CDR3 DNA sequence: TGTGCCAGCAGTTACTCTACAGGGGGCGCCTCCTACGAGCAGTACTTC. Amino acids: CASSYSTGGASYEQYF.

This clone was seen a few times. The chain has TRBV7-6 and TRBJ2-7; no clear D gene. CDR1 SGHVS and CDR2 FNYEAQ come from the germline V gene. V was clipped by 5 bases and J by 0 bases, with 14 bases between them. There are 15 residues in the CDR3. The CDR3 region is CASSPRASLSYEQYF. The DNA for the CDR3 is TGTGCCAGCAGCCCCCGCGCGTCCCTCTCCTACGAGCAGTACTTC.